Each of the 5 T cell receptor beta chains below was sequenced from the same sample in a study of shared clonotypes between healthy human individuals. The method was immunoSEQ multiplex PCR; TCRdb's version includes in-frame clones alone and lacks a portion of them. This sample has some 2.1 million clones, with approximately 95% found just once. Positively selected for CCR7, the CD45RO-negative cells used as naive CD8 cells excluded terminally differentiated effector memory CD45RA+ cells. Input material: naive CD8+ T cells sorted from blood. Receptor source: a man aged 18 to 35 in good health.

On this clone itself: The sample carries other DNA sequences with the same CDR3. The chain joins TRBV6-1 to TRBJ2-7; 7 bases align to TRBD2. This CDR3 spans 14 amino acids. The germline V gene encodes CDR1 MNHNS and CDR2 SASEGT. The junction had 6 bases not matched to a gene; V was cut back by 3 bases and J by 4 bases. The CDR3: CASSDVGGAYEQYF. CDR3 nucleotides: TGTGCCAGCAGTGATGTGGGAGGGGCGTACGAGCAGTACTTC.

Only one count was recorded for this clone. This sequence may be a read error, since a much larger clone differs from it by one base. Other DNA sequences in this sample translate to the same CDR3. The chain is built from TRBV5-6 and TRBJ2-7; D ambiguous. The germline V and J ends were trimmed by 0 bases and 3 bases, with 4 bases remaining between them. Germline assignment: CDR1 SGHDT and CDR2 YYEEEE. The CDR3 covers 12 residues. The CDR3 sequence: CASSLGGYEQYF. The CDR3 DNA is TGTGCCAGCAGCTTGGGCGGCTACGAGCAGTACTTC.

A note on this clone: The junction departs from the called germline gene at one end, perhaps through a read error. The chain couples TRBV7-7 to TRBJ2-5; D may correspond to TRBD1 or TRBD2 (5 bases each). This CDR3 has 14 amino acids. Germline V gene sequence: CDR1 SSHAT, CDR2 FNYEAQ (reference sequence). For the CDR3, the DNA is TGTGCTAGCAGCTTGGAACCGGGTGGGGGTACCCAGTACTTC. Translating gives CASSLEPGGGTQYF. Complete variable domain (other parts from reference TRBV7-7 and TRBJ2-5): GAGVSQSPRYKVTKRGQDVTLRCDPISSHATLYWYQQALGQGPEFLTYFNYEAQPDKSGLPSDRFSAERPEGSISTLTIQRTEQRDSAMYRCASSLEPGGGTQYFGPGTRLLVL.

The V call is TRBV7-9, the J call TRBJ2-1; 7 bases match TRBD2. Germline V gene data show CDR1 as SEHNR and CDR2 as FQNEAQ (reference sequence). Unmatched junction bases numbered 0, after V lost 8 bases and J lost 8 bases. The CDR3 consists of 10 residues. The CDR3 nucleotides are TGTGCCAGCGGGGGGGATGAGCAGTTCTTC. Its protein product is CASGGDEQFF. Filled out from reference TRBV7-9 and TRBJ2-1, the complete variable domain reads DTGVSQNPRHKITKRGQNVTFRCDPISEHNRLYWYRQTLGQGPEFLTYFQNEAQLEKSRLLSDRFSAERPKGSFSTLEIQRTEQGDSAMYLCASGGDEQFFGPGTRLTVL.

This chain uses TRBV7-9 with TRBJ2-1; 9 nucleotides align to TRBD2. Per germline, CDR1 SEHNR and CDR2 FQNEAQ (reference sequence). CDR3 length equals 14 residues. The V and J ends lost 5 bases and 6 bases, in that order; junction bases with no gene match: 5. This chain's CDR3 is CASSQPGLANEQFF. As DNA, the CDR3 is TGTGCCAGCAGCCAACCGGGACTAGCCAATGAGCAGTTCTTC.